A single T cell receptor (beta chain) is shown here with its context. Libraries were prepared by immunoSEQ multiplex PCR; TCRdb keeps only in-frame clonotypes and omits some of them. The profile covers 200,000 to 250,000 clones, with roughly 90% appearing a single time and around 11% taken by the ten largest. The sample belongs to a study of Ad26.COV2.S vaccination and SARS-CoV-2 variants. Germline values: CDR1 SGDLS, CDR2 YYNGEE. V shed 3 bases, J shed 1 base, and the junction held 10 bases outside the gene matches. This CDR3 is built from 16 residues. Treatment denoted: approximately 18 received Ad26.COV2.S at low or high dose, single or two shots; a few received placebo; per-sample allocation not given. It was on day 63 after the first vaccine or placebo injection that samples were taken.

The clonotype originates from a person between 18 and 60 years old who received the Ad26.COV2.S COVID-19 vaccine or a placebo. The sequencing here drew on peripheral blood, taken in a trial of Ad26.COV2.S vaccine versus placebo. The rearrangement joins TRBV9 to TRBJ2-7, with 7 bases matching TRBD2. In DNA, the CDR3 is TGTGCCAGCAGCGCGGGGGGTCCCAGTGTTTCCTACGAGCAGTACTTC. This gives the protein CASSAGGPSVSYEQYF.